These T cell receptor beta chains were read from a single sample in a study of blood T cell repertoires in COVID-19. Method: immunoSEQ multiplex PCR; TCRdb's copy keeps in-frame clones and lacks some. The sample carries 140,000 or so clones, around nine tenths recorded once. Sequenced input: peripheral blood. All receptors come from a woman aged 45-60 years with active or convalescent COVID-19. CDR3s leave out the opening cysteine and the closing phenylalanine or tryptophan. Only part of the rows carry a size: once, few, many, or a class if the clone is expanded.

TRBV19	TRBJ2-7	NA	ASSQVGTGGYEQY
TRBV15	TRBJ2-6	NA	ATSRQISGANVLT
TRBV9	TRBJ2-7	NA	ASSVMGLAGTGYEQY
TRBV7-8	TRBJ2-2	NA	ASSLQGLGGELF
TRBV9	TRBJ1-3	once	ASSVGNSSGNTIY
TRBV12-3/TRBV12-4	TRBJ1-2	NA	ASSLGGAYGYT
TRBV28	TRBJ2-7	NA	ASTLRGLYYEQY
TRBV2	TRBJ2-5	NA	ASSELGQSQY
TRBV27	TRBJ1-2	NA	ASRGDNYGYT
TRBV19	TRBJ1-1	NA	ASRGRSSKRGTEAF
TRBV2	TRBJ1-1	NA	ASLGSTEAF
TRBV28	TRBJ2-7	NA	ASSLTGRGSYEQY
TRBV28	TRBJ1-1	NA	ASSSLGRNTEAF
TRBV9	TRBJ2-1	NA	ASSSLAGGPYNEQF
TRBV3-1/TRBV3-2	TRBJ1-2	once	ASSHRQGVDYGYT
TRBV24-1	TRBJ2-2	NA	ATSDFGQITGELF
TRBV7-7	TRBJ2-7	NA	ASSPQSGSYEQY
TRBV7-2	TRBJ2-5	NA	ASRLAVRETQY
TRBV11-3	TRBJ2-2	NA	ASSLGWRAKTGELF
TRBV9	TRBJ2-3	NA	ASSVSTSGTDTQY
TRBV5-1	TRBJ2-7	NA	ASSLVLGTGSGEQY
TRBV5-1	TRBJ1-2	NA	ASSSAGGSSNYGYT
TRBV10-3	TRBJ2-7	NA	AIIGSGKEQY
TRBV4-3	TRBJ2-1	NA	ASSPDNRHYNEQF